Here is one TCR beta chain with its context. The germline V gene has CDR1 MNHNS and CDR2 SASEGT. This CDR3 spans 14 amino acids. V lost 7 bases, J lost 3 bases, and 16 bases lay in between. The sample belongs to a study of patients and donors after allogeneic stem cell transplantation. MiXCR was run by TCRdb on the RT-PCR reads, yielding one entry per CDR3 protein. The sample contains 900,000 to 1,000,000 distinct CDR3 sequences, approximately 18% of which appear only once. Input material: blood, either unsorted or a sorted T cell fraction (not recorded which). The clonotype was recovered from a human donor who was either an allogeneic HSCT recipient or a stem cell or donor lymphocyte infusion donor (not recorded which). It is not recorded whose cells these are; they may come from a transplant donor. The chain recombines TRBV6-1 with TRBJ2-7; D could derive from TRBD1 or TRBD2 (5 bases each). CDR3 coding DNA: TGTGCCAGCACCCCTGGGGGAGCAGACTACGAGCAGTACTTC. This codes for CASTPGGADYEQYF.